This TCR beta chain was profiled in a study of radiotherapy plus CTLA-4 blockade in lung cancer (dated by TCRdb to the late 2010s). General notes on the study: Objective responses were observed in 15% to 20% of enrolled patients, and disease control was achieved in 25% to 40%. Points the paper makes about the study in general: After treatment with radiotherapy and ipilimumab, TCR clones that originated in tumors expanded in peripheral blood. The strongest predictors of response, as reported, were early dynamic changes in blood T cell clones along with a rise in serum interferon-beta after radiation.

The library was made by the immunoSEQ multiplex PCR assay. What TCRdb holds here is the immuneACCESS table cut down to in-frame rearrangements. Part of the clones is not present; checked against another copy, under half of the missing clones reflect an unresolved V gene, and the others are unexplained. In this sample the table shows 120,000 or so clones, about 77% of which occur a single time. Around 4.8% of the sample is held by the ten biggest clonotypes. In this study, focal radiation therapy paired with CTLA-4 blockade (ipilimumab) was tested in patients who had chemo-refractory metastatic non-small-cell lung cancer. This clone was seen a few times. The antigen it recognizes is unknown. Base-call qualities are not available, and no considerably larger clone is one nucleotide away. CDR3 length: 12 amino acids, cysteine to phenylalanine. Only CDR3 DNA remains: 36 bases, in frame from the first base. From a lookup of the germline V gene (reference sequence), CDR1 and CDR2 are LNHDA and SQIVND. V gives up 5 bases and J gives up 8 bases, and the segment between their germline ends measures 10 bases.

The sequence joins TRBV19 to TRBJ2-1, with the D gene uncertain. The starting material was peripheral blood, obtained from a patient treated with radiotherapy plus ipilimumab. This TCR was recovered from a human donor with non-small cell lung cancer who had a partial response to radiotherapy plus ipilimumab. The DNA reads as follows: TGTGCCAGTAGTTTCTCCCACTATGAGCAGTTCTTC. This is translated as CASSFSHYEQFF.